This T cell receptor (beta chain) came from a study of blood T cell repertoires in COVID-19. At the level of the study: Specimens from acute and convalescent COVID-19 originated in the United States, Italy and Spain. T cells, B-cell-depleted T cells, or PBMCs provided the cDNA or gDNA that served as material.

In the authors' workflow: Reference gene primer amplification gave estimated nucleated cell counts. The data were produced by immunoSEQ multiplex PCR, yet TCRdb's version contains in-frame clones alone and is incomplete. V, J and clone size derive from that table, while D and trimming were established from the DNA sequence. The sample carries around 220,000 clones, 82% recorded once. CDR1 SEHNR and CDR2 FQNEAQ come from the germline V gene (reference sequence). With V trimmed by 1 base and J by 1 base, 11 bases remained unmatched. The CDR3 sequence is 19 residues long. The receptor was isolated from an elderly woman with active or convalescent COVID-19. Sequenced: peripheral blood. The chain couples TRBV7-9 to TRBJ1-3, with 9 bases identical to TRBD1. In DNA, the CDR3 is TGTGCCAGCAGCTTAGGGGCCGGGACAGGGCGGAGGTCTGGAAACACCATATATTTT. It is translated as CASSLGAGTGRRSGNTIYF.